This T cell receptor beta chain was captured in a study of CD8 T cell repertoires and HIV-1 epitope variants. Using immunoSEQ multiplex PCR, the repertoire was profiled, and TCRdb retains in-frame clones only, with some absent. The repertoire consists of several thousand clones, with 67% occurring once and the leading ten covering roughly 47%. Losses at the gene ends were 6 bases for V and 7 bases for J; bases not matched to a gene: 4. The CDR3 consists of 13 residues. From germline, CDR1 is MDHEN and CDR2 SYDVKM. As to this clone: Its antigen remains unknown.

The sample comprised cultured CD8+ T cells derived from PBMCs. The sequence was collected from a male donor with HIV. V gene TRBV28 combines with J gene TRBJ1-4; TRBD1 agrees at 8 bases. In nucleotides, the CDR3 is TGTGCCAGCAGCGGACAGGGAGGTGAAAAACTGTTTTTT. Encoded protein: CASSGQGGEKLFF.